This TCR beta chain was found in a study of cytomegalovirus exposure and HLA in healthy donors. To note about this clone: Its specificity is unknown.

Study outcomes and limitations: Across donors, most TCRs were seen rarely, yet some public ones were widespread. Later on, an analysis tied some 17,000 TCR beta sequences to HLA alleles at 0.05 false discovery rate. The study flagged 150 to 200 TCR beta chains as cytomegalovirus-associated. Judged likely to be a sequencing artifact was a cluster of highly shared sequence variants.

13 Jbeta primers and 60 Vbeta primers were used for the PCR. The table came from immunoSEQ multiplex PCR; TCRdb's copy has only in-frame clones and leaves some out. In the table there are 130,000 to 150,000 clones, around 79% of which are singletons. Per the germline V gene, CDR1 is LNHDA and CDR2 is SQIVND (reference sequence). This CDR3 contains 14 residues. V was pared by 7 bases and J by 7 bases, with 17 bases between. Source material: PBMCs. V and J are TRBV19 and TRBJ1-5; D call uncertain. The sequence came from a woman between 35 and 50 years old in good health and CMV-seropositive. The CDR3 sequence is CASTYRGAGQPQHF. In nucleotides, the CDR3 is TGTGCCAGTACCTATCGGGGTGCCGGACAGCCCCAGCATTTT. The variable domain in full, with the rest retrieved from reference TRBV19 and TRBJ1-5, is DGGITQSPKYLFRKEGQNVTLSCEQNLNHDAMYWYRQDPGQGLRLIYYSQIVNDFQKGDIAEGYSVSREKKESFPLTVTSAQKNPTAFYLCASTYRGAGQPQHFGDGTRLSIL.